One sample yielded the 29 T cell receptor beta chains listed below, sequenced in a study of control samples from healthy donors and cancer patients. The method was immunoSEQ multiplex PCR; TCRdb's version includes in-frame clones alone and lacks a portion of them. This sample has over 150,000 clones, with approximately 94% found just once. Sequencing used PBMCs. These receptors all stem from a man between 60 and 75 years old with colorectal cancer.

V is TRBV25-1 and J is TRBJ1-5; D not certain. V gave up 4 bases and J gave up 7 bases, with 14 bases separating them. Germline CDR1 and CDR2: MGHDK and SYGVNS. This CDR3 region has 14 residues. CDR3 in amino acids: CASSASGNSQPQHF. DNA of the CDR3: TGTGCCAGCAGTGCCTCCGGGAACTCACAGCCCCAGCATTTT.

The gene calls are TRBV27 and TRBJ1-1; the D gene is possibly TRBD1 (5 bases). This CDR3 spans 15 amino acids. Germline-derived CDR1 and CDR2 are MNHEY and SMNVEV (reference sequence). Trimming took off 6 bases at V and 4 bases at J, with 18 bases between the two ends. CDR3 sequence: CASRSGGMGGTEAFF. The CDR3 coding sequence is TGTGCCAGCAGAAGCGGGGGAATGGGGGGCACTGAAGCTTTCTTT.

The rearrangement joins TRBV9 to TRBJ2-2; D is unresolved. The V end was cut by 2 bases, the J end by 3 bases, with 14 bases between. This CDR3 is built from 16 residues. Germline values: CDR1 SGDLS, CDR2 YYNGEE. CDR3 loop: CASSVRPVTYTGELFF. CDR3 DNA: TGTGCCAGCAGCGTCAGGCCAGTGACCTACACCGGGGAGCTGTTTTTT.

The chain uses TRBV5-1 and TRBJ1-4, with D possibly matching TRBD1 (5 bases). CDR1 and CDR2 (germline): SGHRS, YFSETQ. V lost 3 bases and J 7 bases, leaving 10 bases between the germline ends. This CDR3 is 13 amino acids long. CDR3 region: CASSSDTSEKLFF. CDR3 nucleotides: TGCGCCAGCAGCTCGGACACGTCTGAAAAACTGTTTTTT.

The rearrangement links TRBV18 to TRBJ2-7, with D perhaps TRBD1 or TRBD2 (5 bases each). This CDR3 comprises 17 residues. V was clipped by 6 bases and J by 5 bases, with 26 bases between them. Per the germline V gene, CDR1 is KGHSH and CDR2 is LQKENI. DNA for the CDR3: TGTGCCAGCTCCCTCTATCTAATAGGGGAAGGAGGACACGAGCAGTACTTC. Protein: CASSLYLIGEGGHEQYF.

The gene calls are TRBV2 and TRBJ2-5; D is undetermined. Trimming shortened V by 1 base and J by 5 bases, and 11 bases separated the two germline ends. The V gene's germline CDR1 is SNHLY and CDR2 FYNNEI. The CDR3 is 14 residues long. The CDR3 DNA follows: TGTGCCAGCAGTGAAGGTAGCCGTGGCGAGACCCAGTACTTC. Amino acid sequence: CASSEGSRGETQYF. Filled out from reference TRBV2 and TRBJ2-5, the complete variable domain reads EPEVTQTPSHQVTQMGQEVILRCVPISNHLYFYWYRQILGQKVEFLVSFYNNEISEKSEIFDDQFSVERPDGSNFTLKIRSTKLEDSAMYFCASSEGSRGETQYFGPGTRLLVL.

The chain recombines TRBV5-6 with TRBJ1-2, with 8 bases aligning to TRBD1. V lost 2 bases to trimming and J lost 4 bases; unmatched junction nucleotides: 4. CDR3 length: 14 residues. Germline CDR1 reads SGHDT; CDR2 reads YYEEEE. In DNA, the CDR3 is TGTGCCAGCAGCTTAGGACAGGGAGGCTATGGCTACACCTTC. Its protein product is CASSLGQGGYGYTF.

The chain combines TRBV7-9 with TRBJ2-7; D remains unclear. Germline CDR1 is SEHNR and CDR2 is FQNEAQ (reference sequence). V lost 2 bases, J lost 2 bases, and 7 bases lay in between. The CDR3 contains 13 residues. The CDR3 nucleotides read TGTGCCAGCAGCTTATCTGGGGCCTACGAGCAGTACTTC. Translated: CASSLSGAYEQYF.

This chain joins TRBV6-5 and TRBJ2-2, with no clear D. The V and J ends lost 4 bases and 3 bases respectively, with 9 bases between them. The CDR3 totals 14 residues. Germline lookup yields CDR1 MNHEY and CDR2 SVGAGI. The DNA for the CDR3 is TGTGCCAGCAGTTCGCTCATGTACACCGGGGAGCTGTTTTTT. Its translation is CASSSLMYTGELFF.

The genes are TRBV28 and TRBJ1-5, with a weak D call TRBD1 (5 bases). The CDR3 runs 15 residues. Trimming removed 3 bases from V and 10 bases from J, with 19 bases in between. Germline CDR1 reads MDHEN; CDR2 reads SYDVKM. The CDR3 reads CASSLGGGTGRPQHF. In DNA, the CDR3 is TGTGCCAGCAGTTTGGGGGGGGGAACCGGGAGACCCCAGCATTTT. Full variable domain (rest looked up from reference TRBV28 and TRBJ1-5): DVKVTQSSRYLVKRTGEKVFLECVQDMDHENMFWYRQDPGLGLRLIYFSYDVKMKEKGDIPEGYSVSREKKERFSLILESASTNQTSMYLCASSLGGGTGRPQHFGDGTRLSIL.

The CDR3 DNA follows: TGTGCCAGCAGTGTGGACAGGGGCGCTACTAACTATGGCTACACCTTC. Translating it yields CASSVDRGATNYGYTF. The rearrangement uses TRBV2 and TRBJ1-2; the match to TRBD1 covers 9 bases. Germline CDR1 SNHLY, CDR2 FYNNEI. J was trimmed by 0 bases and V by 4 bases; bases with no gene match: 6. This CDR3 contains 16 residues.

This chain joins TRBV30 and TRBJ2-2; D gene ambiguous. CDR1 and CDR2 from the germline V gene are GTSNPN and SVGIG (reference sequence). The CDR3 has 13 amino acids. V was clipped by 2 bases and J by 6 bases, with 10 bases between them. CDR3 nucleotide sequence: TGTGCCTGGAGTCGGCAGATCTCCGGGGAGCTGTTTTTT. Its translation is CAWSRQISGELFF.

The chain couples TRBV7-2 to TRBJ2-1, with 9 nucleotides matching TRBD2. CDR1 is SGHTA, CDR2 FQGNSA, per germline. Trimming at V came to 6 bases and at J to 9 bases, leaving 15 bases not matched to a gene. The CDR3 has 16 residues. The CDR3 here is CASSSDSPGLAGEQFF. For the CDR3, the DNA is TGTGCCAGCAGTTCAGACTCACCGGGACTAGCCGGTGAGCAGTTCTTC.

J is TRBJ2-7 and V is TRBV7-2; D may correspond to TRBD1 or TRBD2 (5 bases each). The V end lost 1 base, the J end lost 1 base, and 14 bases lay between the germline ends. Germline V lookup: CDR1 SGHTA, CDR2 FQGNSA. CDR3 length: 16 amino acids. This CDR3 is CASSLGGGDGSYEQYF. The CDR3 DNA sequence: TGTGCCAGCAGCTTAGGGGGTGGGGACGGATCCTACGAGCAGTACTTC.

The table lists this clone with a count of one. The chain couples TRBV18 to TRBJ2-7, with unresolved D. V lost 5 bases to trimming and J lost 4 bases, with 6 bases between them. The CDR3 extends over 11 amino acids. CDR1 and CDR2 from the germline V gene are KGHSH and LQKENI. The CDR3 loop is CASSSHYEQYF. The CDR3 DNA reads TGTGCCAGCTCATCGCATTACGAGCAGTACTTC.

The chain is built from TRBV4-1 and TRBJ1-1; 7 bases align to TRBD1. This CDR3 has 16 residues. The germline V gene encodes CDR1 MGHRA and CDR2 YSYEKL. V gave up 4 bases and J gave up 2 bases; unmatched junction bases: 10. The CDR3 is CASSLPDRAINTEAFF. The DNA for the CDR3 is TGCGCCAGCAGCCTCCCCGACAGGGCTATAAACACTGAAGCTTTCTTT.

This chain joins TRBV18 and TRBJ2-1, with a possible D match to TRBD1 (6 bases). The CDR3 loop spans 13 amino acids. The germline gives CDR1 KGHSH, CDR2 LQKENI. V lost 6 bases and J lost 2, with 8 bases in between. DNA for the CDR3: TGTGCCAGCTCCGGGACAACCTACAATGAGCAGTTCTTC. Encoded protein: CASSGTTYNEQFF.

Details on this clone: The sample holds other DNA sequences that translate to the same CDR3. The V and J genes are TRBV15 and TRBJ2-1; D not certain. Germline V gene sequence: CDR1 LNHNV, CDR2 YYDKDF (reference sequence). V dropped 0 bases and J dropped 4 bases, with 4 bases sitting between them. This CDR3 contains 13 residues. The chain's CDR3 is CATSRDRYNEQFF. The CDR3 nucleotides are TGTGCCACCAGCAGAGACAGATACAATGAGCAGTTCTTC.

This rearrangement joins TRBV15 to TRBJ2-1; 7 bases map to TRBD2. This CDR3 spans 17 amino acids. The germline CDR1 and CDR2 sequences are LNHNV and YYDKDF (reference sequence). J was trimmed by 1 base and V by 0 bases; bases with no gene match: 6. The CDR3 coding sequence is TGTGCCACCAGCAGAGACCGACTAGCCCAGTCCTACAATGAGCAGTTCTTC. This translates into CATSRDRLAQSYNEQFF.

DNA for the CDR3: TGTGCCAGCAGCTTATCGGACAGCTCCTACAATGAGCAGTTCTTC. Its protein is CASSLSDSSYNEQFF. The chain carries TRBV7-2 and TRBJ2-1; D is perhaps TRBD1 (6 bases). V lost 2 bases and J 0 bases, leaving 8 bases between the germline ends. The CDR3 has 15 residues. From germline, CDR1 is SGHTA and CDR2 FQGNSA.

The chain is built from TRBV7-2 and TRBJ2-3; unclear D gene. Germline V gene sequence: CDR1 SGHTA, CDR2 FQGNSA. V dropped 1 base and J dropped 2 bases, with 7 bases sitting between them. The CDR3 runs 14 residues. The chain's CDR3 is CASSLGYPTDTQYF. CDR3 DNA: TGTGCCAGCAGCTTAGGCTATCCCACAGATACGCAGTATTTT.

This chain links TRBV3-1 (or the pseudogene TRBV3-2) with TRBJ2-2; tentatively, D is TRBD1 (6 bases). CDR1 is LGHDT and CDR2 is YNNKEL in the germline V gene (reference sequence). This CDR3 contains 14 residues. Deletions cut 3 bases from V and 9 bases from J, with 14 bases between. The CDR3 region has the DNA TGTGCCAGCAGCCAGGAGAACAGGGCACGGGAGCTGTTTTTT. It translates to CASSQENRARELFF.

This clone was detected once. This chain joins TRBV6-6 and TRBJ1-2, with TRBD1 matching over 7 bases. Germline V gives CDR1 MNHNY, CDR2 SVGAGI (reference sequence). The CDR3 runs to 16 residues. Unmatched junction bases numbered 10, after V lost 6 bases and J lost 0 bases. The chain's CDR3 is CASRLTGTETNYGYTF. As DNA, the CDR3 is TGTGCCAGCAGACTCACCGGGACAGAAACTAACTATGGCTACACCTTC.

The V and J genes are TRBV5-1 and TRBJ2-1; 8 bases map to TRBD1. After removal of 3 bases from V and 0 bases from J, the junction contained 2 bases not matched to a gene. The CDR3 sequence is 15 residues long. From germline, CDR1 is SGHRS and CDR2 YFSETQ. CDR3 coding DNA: TGCGCCAGCAGCTCCGGACAGGGCTCCTACAATGAGCAGTTCTTC. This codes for CASSSGQGSYNEQFF.

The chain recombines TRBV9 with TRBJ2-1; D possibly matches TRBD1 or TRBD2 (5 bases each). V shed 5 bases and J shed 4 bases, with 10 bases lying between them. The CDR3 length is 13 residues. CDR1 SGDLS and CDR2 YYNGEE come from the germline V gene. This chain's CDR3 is CASRGVRYNEQFF. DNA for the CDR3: TGTGCCAGCAGGGGGGTCCGATACAATGAGCAGTTCTTC.

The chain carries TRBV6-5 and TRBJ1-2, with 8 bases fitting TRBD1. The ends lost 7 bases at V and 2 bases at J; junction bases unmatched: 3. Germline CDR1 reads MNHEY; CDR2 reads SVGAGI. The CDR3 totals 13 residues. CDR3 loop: CASIPGGNYGYTF. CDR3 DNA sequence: TGTGCCAGCATACCAGGGGGCAACTATGGCTACACCTTC.

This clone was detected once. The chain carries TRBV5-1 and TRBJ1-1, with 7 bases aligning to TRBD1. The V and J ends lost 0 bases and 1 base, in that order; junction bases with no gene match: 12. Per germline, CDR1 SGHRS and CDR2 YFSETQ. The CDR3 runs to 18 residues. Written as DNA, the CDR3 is TGCGCCAGCAGCTTGGTGGCGCGGGACAGAGAAACGAACACTGAAGCTTTCTTT. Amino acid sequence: CASSLVARDRETNTEAFF.

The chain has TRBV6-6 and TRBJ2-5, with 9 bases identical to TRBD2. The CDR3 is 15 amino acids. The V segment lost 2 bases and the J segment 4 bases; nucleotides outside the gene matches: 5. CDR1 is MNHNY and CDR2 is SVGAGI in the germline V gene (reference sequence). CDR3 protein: CASSYVAGGGETQYF. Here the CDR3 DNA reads TGTGCCAGCAGTTACGTTGCGGGGGGGGGAGAGACCCAGTACTTC.

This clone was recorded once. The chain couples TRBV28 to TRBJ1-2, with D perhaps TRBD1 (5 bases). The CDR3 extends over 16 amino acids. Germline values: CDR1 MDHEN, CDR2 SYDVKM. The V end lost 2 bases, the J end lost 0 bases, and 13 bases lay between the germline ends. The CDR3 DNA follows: TGTGCCAGCAGTTTAATTATGGGGGGTCCTAACTATGGCTACACCTTC. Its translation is CASSLIMGGPNYGYTF.